This T cell receptor beta chain was recorded in a study of early T cells in non-severe SARS-CoV-2 infection listed by TCRdb under 2021. Study-level background: Because TCR sequencing was done on bulk RNA from unsorted whole blood, the alpha and beta chains could not be paired.

With respect to this clonotype: Its antigen is currently not known. Base-call qualities are not available, and no considerably larger clone is one nucleotide away.

Library preparation employed 5' RACE. Sequencing relied on a NextSeq 500. In the TCR library protocol, unique molecular identifiers were attached to individual cDNA molecules to correct for PCR bias and sequencing error. Both TCR alpha and beta chains were sequenced, and tight co-correlation was observed between alpha and beta sequence abundances in each sample. As for how the authors treated the data: V gene, J gene and CDR3 annotation of TCR sequences was performed with Decombinator V4. Expanded TCRs were defined as changing significantly between any two time points under a Poisson model with p below 0.0001. TCR abundances were normalised to the total number of TCRs sequenced in each sample and reported as counts per million. VDJdb, accessed 1 November 2021, was searched for CMV, EBV and SARS-CoV-2 annotated TCRs, with TCRs annotated for multiple antigens excluded. TCRdb handled the public reads itself, with Q25 trimming in fastp and clone calling in MiXCR, and kept productive beta chains. Merged by CDR3 protein, the rows form single entries marked with the most common genes and DNA. TCRdb's processing, not the authors' own work, is the source of the V and J calls. The sample table lists 70,000 to 85,000 distinct CDR3 sequences, 9.5% to 13% of them with a count of one. The top ten clones comprise 2.6% of the sample.

General conclusions and limits of the study: VDJdb matching was skewed toward anti-spike CD8 responses, so virus-specific expansions were likely underestimated and private and CD4 specificities were missed.

The study was a case-control design nested within a healthcare worker cohort in London, UK, with weekly nasopharyngeal swab PCR tests and blood sampling. Between 23 and 31 March 2020, the week of the UK lockdown, healthcare workers were enrolled and then followed up weekly for as long as 16 weeks. The sequenced sample was whole blood. The clonotype was recovered from an adult who was a healthcare worker with PCR-confirmed SARS-CoV-2 infection or an uninfected control (not recorded which).

The CDR3 sequence is CSVEGGEAIQYF. The nucleotide sequence is TGCAGCGTTGAGGGGGGCGAAGCCATTCAGTACTTC. Here the chain combines TRBV29-1 and TRBJ2-4, with the D call tentatively TRBD1 or TRBD2, each fitting 6 bases. The CDR3 starts with the cysteine, ends with the phenylalanine, and has 12 residues. Of the read, only the CDR3 DNA is kept; its 36 bases are in frame from base 1. V was cut back by 3 bases and J by 9 bases, leaving a gap of 12 bases between them. Per the germline V gene, SQVTM is the CDR1 and ANQGSEA is the CDR2.